Sequencing of this T cell receptor beta chain was carried out in a study of post-analysis software for immune sequencing data. Notes on the study in general: A significant reduction in normalized Chao1 diversity was observed in multiple sclerosis patients versus controls. Comparison of patients with controls showed 4 to 6 TRBV segments more frequent in patients, TRBV5-6, TRBV5-1 and TRBV20-1 among them.

Prepared libraries of TCR beta cDNA carried unique molecular identifiers. MiXCR, applied by TCRdb to the PCR reads, yields one record per CDR3 protein. The sample records about 460,000 distinct CDR3 sequences, less than 45% being singletons. The CDR3 contains 15 residues. CDR1 LGHNA and CDR2 YNFKEQ come from the germline V gene. V lost 1 base and J 5 bases, leaving 14 bases between the germline ends. Worth noting for this clonotype: What it binds is not known.

This rearrangement joins TRBV4-2 to TRBJ1-2; weak D call: TRBD1 (5 bases). This sequence was found in a girl aged 5-17 years with multiple sclerosis. Source material: blood. The CDR3 DNA reads as TGTGCCAGCAGCCAAGTAGGGGAGTTTAGATATGGCTACACCTTC. Protein sequence: CASSQVGEFRYGYTF.